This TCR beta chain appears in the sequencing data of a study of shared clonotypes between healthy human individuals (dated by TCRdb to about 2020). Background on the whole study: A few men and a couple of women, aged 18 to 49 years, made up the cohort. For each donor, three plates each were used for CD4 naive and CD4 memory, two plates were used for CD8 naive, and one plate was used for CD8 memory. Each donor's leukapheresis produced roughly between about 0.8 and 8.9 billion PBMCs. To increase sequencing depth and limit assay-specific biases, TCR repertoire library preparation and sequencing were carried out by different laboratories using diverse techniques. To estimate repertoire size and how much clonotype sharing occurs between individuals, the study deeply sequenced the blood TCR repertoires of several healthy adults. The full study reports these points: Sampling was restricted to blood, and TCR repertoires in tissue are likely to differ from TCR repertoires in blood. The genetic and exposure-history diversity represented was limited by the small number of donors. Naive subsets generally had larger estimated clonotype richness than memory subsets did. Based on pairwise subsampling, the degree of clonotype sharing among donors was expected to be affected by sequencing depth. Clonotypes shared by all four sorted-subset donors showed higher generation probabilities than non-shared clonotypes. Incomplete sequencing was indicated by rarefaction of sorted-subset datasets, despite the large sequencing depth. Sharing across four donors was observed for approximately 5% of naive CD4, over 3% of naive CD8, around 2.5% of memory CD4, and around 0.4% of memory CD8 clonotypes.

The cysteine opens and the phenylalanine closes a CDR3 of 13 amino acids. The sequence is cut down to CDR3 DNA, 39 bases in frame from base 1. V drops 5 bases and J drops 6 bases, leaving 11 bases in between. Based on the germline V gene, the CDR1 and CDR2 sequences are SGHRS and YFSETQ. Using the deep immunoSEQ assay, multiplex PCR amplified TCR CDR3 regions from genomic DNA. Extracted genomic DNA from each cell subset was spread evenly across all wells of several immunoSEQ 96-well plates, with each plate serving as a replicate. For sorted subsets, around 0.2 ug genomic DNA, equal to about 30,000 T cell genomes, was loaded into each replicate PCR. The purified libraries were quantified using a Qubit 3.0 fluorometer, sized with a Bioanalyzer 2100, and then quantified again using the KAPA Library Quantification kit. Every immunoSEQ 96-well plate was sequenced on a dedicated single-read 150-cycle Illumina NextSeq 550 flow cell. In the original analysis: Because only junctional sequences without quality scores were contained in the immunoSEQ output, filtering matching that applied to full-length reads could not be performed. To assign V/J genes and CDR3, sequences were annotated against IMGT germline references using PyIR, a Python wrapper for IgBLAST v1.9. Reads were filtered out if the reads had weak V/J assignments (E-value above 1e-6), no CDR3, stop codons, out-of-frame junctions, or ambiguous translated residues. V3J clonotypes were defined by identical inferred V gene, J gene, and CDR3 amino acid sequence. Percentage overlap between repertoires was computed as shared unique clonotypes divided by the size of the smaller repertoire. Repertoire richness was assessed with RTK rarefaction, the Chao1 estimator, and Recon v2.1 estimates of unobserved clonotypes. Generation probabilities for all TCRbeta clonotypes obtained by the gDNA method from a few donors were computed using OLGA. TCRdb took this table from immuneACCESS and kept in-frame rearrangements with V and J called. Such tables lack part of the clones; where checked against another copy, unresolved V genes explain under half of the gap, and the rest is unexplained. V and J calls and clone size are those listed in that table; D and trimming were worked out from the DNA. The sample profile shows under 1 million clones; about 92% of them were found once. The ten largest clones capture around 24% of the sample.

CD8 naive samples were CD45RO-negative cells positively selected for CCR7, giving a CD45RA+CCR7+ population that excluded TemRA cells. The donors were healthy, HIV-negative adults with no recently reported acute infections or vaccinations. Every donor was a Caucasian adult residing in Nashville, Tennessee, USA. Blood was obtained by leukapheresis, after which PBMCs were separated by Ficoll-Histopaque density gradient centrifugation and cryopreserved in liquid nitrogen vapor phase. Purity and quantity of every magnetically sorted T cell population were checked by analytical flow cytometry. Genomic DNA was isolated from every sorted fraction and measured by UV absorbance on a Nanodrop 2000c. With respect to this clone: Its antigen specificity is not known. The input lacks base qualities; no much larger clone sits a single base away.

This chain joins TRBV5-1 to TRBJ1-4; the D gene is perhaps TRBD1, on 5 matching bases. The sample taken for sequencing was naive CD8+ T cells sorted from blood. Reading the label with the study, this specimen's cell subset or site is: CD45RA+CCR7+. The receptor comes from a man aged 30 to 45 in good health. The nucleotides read TGCGCCAGCAGACCCCCGGGGGATGAAAAACTGTTTTTT. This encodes CASRPPGDEKLFF.